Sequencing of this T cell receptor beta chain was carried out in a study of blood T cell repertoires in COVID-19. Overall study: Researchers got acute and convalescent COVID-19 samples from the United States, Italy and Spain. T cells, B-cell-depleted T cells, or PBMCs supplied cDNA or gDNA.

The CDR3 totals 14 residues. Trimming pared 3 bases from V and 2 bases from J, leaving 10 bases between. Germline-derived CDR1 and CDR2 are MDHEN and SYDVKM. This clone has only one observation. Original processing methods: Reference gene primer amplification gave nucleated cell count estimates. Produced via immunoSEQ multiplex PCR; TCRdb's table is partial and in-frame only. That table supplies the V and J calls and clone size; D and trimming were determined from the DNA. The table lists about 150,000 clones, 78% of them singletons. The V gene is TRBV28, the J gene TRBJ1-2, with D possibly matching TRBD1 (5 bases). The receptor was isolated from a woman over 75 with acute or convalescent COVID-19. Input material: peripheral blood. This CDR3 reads CASSLPGRNYGYTF. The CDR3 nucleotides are TGTGCCAGCAGTTTGCCAGGGCGGAACTATGGCTACACCTTC.